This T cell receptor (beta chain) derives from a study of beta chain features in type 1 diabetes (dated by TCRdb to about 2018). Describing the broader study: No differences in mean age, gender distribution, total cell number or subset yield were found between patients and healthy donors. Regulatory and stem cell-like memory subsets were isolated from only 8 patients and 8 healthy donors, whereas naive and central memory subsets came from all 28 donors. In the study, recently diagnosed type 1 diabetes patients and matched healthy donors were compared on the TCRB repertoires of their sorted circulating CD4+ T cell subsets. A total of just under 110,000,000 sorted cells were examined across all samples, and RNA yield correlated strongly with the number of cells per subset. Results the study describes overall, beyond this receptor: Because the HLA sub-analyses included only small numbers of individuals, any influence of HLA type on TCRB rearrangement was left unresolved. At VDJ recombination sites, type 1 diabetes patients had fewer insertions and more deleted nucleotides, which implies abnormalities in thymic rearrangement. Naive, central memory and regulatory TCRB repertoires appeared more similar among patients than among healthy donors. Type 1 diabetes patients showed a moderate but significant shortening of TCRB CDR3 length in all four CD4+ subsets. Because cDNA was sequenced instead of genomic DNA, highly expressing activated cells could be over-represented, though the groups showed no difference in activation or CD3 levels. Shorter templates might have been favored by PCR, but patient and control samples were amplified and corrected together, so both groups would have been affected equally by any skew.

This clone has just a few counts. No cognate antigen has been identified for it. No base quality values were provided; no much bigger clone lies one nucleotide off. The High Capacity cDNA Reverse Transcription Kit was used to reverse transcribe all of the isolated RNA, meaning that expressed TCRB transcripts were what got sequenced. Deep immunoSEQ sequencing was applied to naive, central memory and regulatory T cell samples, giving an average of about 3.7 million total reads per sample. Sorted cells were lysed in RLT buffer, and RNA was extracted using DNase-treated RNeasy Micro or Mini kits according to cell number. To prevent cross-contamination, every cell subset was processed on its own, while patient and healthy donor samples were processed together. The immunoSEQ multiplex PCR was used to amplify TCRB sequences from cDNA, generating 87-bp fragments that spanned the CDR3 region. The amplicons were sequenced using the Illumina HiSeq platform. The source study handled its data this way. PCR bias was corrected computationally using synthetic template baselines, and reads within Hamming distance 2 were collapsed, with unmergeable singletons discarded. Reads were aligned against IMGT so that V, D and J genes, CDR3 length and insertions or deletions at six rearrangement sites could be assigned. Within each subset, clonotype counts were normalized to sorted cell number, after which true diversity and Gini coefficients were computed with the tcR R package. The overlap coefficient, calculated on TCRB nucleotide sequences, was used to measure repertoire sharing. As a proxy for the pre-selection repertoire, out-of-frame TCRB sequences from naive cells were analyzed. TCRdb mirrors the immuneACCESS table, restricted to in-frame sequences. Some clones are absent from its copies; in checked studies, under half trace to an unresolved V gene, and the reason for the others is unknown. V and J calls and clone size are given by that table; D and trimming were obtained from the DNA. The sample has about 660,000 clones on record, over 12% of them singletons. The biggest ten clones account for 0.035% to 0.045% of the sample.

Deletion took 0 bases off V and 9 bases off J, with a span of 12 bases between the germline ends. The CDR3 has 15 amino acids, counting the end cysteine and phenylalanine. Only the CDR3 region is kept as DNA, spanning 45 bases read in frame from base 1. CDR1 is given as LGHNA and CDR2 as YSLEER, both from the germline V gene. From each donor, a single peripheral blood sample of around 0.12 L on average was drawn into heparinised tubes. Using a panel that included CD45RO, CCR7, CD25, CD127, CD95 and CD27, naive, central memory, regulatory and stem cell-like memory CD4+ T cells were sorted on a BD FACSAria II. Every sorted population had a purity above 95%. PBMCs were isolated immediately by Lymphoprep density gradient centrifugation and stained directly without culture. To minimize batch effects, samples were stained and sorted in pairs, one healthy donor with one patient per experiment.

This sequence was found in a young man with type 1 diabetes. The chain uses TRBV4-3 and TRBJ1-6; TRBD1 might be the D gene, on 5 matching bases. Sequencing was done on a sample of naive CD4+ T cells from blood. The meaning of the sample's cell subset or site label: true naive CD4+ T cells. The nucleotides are TGCGCCAGCAGCCAAGATACGCCAGGGAGTTCACCCCTCCACTTT. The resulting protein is CASSQDTPGSSPLHF.